The 21 T cell receptor beta chains below were found in one sample sequenced in a study of cytomegalovirus exposure and HLA in healthy donors. The primer mix had 60 Vbeta and 13 Jbeta primers. The protocol was immunoSEQ multiplex PCR, while the TCRdb copy is restricted to in-frame clones and leaves out a portion. The table has around 210,000 clones, about 80% seen once. Sequenced: PBMCs. The receptors come from a woman under 40 in good health and CMV-seronegative.

A note on this clone: Additional DNA sequences in this sample encode the identical CDR3. Here the CDR3 reads CASSHDRADEQFF. CDR3 sequence (DNA): TGTGCCAGCAGCCATGACAGGGCTGATGAGCAGTTCTTC. The rearrangement joins TRBV7-9 to TRBJ2-1, with 7 bases fitting TRBD1. The CDR3 consists of 13 residues. The germline V gene encodes CDR1 SEHNR and CDR2 FQNEAQ (reference sequence). With 5 bases clipped from V and 8 bases from J, the junction kept 6 bases outside the gene matches.

The chain is built from TRBV28 and TRBJ1-5, with unresolved D. The CDR3 spans 12 residues. Looked up from germline, CDR1 is MDHEN and CDR2 is SYDVKM. V dropped 3 bases and J dropped 4 bases, with 4 bases sitting between them. CDR3 in amino acids: CASSLRNQPQHF. CDR3 bases: TGTGCCAGCAGTTTGAGAAATCAGCCCCAGCATTTT.

In this sample, this clone turned up a few times. The V and J genes are TRBV29-1 and TRBJ2-3; D may be TRBD1 (7 bases). CDR1 is SQVTM, CDR2 ANQGSEA, per germline. V was cut by 0 bases and J by 5 bases, with 12 bases left in between. CDR3 size: 14 residues. CDR3 nucleotide sequence: TGCAGCGTTGAAGAGGAGGGACAGCAAGATACGCAGTATTTT. Translation gives CSVEEEGQQDTQYF.

CDR3 bases: TGTGCCAGCAGTTTATCAGGCGGGAGTGGAGGAGAGCAGTACTTC. Translating gives CASSLSGGSGGEQYF. The chain couples TRBV27 to TRBJ2-7; 7 nucleotides line up with TRBD2. The V gene end was trimmed by 0 bases and the J gene end by 7 bases; junction bases not matched to a gene: 9. This CDR3 is built from 15 residues. Germline CDR1 reads MNHEY; CDR2 reads SMNVEV (reference sequence).

This rearrangement joins TRBV6-5 to TRBJ2-7; no clear D. Trimming pared 5 bases from V and 0 bases from J, leaving 8 bases between. The V gene's germline CDR1 is MNHEY and CDR2 SVGAGI. CDR3 length: 13 residues. The CDR3 spells CASSSGTSYEQYF. In DNA, the CDR3 is TGTGCCAGCAGTAGTGGCACCTCCTACGAGCAGTACTTC.

The chain links TRBV28 to TRBJ2-3; D is perhaps TRBD1 (5 bases). V was pared by 4 bases and J by 1 base, with 15 bases between. The CDR3 totals 16 residues. The germline V gene encodes CDR1 MDHEN and CDR2 SYDVKM. The CDR3 protein is CASSWSQGRGTDTQYF. CDR3 coding DNA: TGTGCCAGCAGTTGGAGTCAGGGCCGGGGCACAGATACGCAGTATTTT.

This clone has only one observation. V is TRBV18 and J is TRBJ1-1, with D uncertain. Trimming removed 0 bases from V and 5 bases from J, with 13 bases in between. CDR3 length: 15 amino acids. The germline V gene encodes CDR1 KGHSH and CDR2 LQKENI. CDR3 DNA sequence: TGTGCCAGCTCACCACCGTCAGGCGTAAGGACTGAAGCTTTCTTT. Amino acids: CASSPPSGVRTEAFF.

The chain recombines TRBV14 with TRBJ2-7; possibly TRBD2 for D (6 bases). The CDR3 covers 15 residues. Trimming removed 4 bases at V and 7 bases at J, with 20 bases between. Per the germline V gene, CDR1 is SGHDN and CDR2 is FVKESK. The CDR3 loop is CASSPKSGLSWEQYF. CDR3 bases: TGTGCCAGCAGCCCTAAGAGCGGGCTCTCTTGGGAGCAGTACTTC.

This clone was seen only once. The V gene is TRBV14, the J gene TRBJ2-2, with D tentatively TRBD2 (5 bases). The CDR3 consists of 14 residues. Per the germline V gene, CDR1 is SGHDN and CDR2 is FVKESK. Trimming took off 2 bases at V and 14 bases at J, with 18 bases between the two ends. The CDR3 DNA reads TGTGCCAGCAGCCAAATACGCGGGCCTCTCGAACTGTTTTTT. This translates into CASSQIRGPLELFF.

This sequence joins TRBV5-1 and TRBJ2-5; tentatively, D is TRBD2 (6 bases). CDR1 and CDR2 (germline): SGHRS, YFSETQ. The CDR3 sequence is 15 residues long. V was clipped by 1 base and J by 1 base, with 11 bases between them. The CDR3: CASSLFSGVQETQYF. CDR3 coding DNA: TGCGCCAGCAGCTTGTTTTCGGGAGTCCAAGAGACCCAGTACTTC.

The V call is TRBV5-1, the J call TRBJ2-1; 9 nucleotides agree with TRBD2. Germline V gene lookup returns CDR1 SGHRS and CDR2 YFSETQ. This CDR3 has 20 residues. With 4 bases clipped from V and 0 bases from J, the junction kept 17 bases outside the gene matches. The CDR3 nucleotides are TGCGCCAGCAGCGCAGGTGCGGGGGGGCCAAGACTCAGCTCCTACAATGAGCAGTTCTTC. Protein: CASSAGAGGPRLSSYNEQFF.

The CDR3 DNA reads TGCGCCAGCAGCGGGACTAGCGGTAAAGAGACCCAGTACTTC. This codes for CASSGTSGKETQYF. This chain links TRBV5-1 with TRBJ2-5, with 11 bases lining up with TRBD2. CDR3 length equals 14 residues. Germline V gene sequence: CDR1 SGHRS, CDR2 YFSETQ. The V gene end was trimmed by 4 bases and the J gene end by 3 bases; junction bases not matched to a gene: 2.

This chain links TRBV19 with TRBJ1-6; 7 bases match TRBD1. The germline CDR1 and CDR2 sequences are LNHDA and SQIVND (reference sequence). This CDR3 is built from 15 residues. V lost 10 bases, J lost 0 bases, and 6 bases stayed unmatched. As DNA, the CDR3 is TGTGCCACCCTACAGGGGAGCTCCTATAATTCACCCCTCCACTTT. The encoded protein is CATLQGSSYNSPLHF.

The table lists this clone with a few counts. CDR3 loop: CASSQGAYGYTF. In nucleotides, the CDR3 is TGCGCCAGCAGCCAGGGGGCCTATGGCTACACCTTC. V is TRBV4-1 and J is TRBJ1-2; D possibly corresponds to TRBD1 (6 bases). V was cut by 3 bases and J by 4 bases, with 6 bases left in between. Germline loops: CDR1 MGHRA, CDR2 YSYEKL. This CDR3 comprises 12 residues.

CDR3 nucleotides: TGTGCCAGCAGCTTGGCGGATCCTTCCTACAATGAGCAGTTCTTC. Protein product: CASSLADPSYNEQFF. The genes are TRBV7-9 and TRBJ2-1; no firm D call. Trimming left V 3 bases short and J 1 base short, with 10 bases between. The CDR3 loop spans 15 amino acids. Germline-derived CDR1 and CDR2 are SEHNR and FQNEAQ (reference sequence).

The genes are TRBV9 and TRBJ2-5, with 7 bases lining up with TRBD1. The J segment lost 1 base and the V segment lost 4 bases, leaving 10 bases of the junction unmatched. Germline-derived CDR1 and CDR2 are SGDLS and YYNGEE. The CDR3 is 16 residues long. CDR3 nucleotide sequence: TGTGCCAGCAGCCCCTCCGGGACAGCGATCCAAGAGACCCAGTACTTC. Translating gives CASSPSGTAIQETQYF.

This clone was observed a few times. This rearrangement joins TRBV19 to TRBJ1-1; TRBD1 matches at 7 bases. The V gene end was trimmed by 9 bases and the J gene end by 3 bases; junction bases not matched to a gene: 4. There are 12 residues in the CDR3. The germline V gene has CDR1 LNHDA and CDR2 SQIVND (reference sequence). The CDR3: CASRDRDTEAFF. The DNA for the CDR3 is TGTGCCAGCCGGGACAGAGACACTGAAGCTTTCTTT.

This clone was seen a few times. J is TRBJ1-1 and V is TRBV4-1; 7 positions match TRBD1. CDR1 is MGHRA, CDR2 YSYEKL, per germline. J was trimmed by 4 bases and V by 5 bases; bases with no gene match: 7. The CDR3 is made up of 14 amino acids. In nucleotides, the CDR3 is TGCGCCAGCAGCGGAAGCAGGGGGGCCACTGAAGCTTTCTTT. Its translation: CASSGSRGATEAFF.

V is TRBV7-2 and J is TRBJ2-1; 7 bases line up with TRBD1. CDR3 size: 16 residues. From germline, CDR1 is SGHTA and CDR2 FQGNSA. The junction had 11 bases not matched to a gene; V was cut back by 5 bases and J by 4 bases. The CDR3 coding sequence is TGTGCCAGCAGCAGGGGACAGTTCAGTCTGTACAATGAGCAGTTCTTC. As protein: CASSRGQFSLYNEQFF.

The chain combines TRBV4-1 with TRBJ1-6, with D perhaps matching TRBD1 (6 bases). V was cut by 0 bases and J by 15 bases, with 18 bases left in between. The length of the CDR3 is 15 residues. The V gene's germline CDR1 is MGHRA and CDR2 YSYEKL. The CDR3 loop is CASSQDSVTGLILHF. The CDR3, as DNA: TGCGCCAGCAGCCAAGATTCGGTGACAGGACTCATCCTCCACTTT.

This rearrangement joins TRBV10-3 to TRBJ1-2, with TRBD1 identical over 7 bases. Trimming at V came to 6 bases and at J to 3 bases, leaving 4 bases not matched to a gene. The CDR3 sequence is 13 residues long. Germline values: CDR1 ENHRY, CDR2 SYGVKD. CDR3 in DNA: TGTGCCATCAGCTTTACAGGGGACTATGGCTACACCTTC. Its translation: CAISFTGDYGYTF.